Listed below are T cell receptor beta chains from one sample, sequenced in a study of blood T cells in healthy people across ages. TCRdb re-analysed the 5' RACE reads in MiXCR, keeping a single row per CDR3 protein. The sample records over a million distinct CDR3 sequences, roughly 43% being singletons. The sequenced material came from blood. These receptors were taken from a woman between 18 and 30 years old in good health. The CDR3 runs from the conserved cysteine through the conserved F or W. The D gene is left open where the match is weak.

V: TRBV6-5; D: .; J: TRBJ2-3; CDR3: CASSRVASTDTQYF
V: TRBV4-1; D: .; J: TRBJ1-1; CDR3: CASSLAGEYTEAFF
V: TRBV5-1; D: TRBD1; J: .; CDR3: CASRWDRGPEQYF
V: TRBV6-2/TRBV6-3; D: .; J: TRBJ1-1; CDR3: CASRQQTMNTEAFF
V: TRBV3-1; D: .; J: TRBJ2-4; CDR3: CASSQDARTQYF
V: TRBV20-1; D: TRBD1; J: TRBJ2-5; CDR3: CSANMGRGQETQYF
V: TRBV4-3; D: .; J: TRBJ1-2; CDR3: CASSQGRNRGYTF
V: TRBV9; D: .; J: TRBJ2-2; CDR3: CASSVGRDRSGELFF
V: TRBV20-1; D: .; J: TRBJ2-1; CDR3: CSAREGSIDYNEQFF
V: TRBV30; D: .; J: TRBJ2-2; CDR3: CAWSRGSTGELFF
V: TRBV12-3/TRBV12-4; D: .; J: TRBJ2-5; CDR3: CASTVGGGPETQYF
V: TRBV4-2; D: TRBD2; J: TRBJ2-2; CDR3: CASSQVGAGRLAGDTGELFF
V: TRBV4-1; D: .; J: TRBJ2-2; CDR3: CASSQEGGVNTGELFF
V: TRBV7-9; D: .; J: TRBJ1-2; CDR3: CGSSLSLGNHGYTF
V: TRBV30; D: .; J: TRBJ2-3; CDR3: CAWRRQVDTQYF
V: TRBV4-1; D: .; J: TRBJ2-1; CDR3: CASSQDRRGDDEQFF
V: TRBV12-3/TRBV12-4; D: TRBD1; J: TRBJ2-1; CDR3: CASSFLWAGGVSSSYNEQFF
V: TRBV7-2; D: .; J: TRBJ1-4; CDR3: CASSGTGTGNEKLFF
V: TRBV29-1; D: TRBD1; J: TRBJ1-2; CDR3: CSVSGTGGNYGYTF
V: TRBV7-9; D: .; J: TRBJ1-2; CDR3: CASSASGLTASGYTF
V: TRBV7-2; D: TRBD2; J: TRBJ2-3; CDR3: CASSDVGTSRDTQYF
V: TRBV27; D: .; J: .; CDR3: CASSGTADYEQYF
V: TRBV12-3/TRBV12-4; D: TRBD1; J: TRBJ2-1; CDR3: CASSFYWTGQSYNEQFF
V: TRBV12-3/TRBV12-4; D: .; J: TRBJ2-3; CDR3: CASSTRSQDTQYF